This TCR beta chain was sequenced during a study of T cell repertoires in cytomegalovirus infection (dated by TCRdb to about 2019). The study in broad terms: Donor HLA type was relevant to the analysis, because carriage of CMV infection together with the matching HLA type was indicated by public TCR beta signatures.

This clonotype was detected ten times or more. This clone's antigen is unknown. The record has no base qualities; no much larger clone is one base away. Sequencing relied on an Illumina HiSeq 1500. TCRdb reprocessed the public reads (quality trimming at Q25 with fastp, clone calling with MiXCR) and kept in-frame beta chains. Every entry covers one CDR3 protein and lists the most common genes and DNA from its rows. Across this sample there are tens of thousands of distinct CDR3 sequences, with under 4.5% seen only once. The top ten clones comprise roughly 22% of the sample. In the germline V gene, CDR1 corresponds to SGHVS and CDR2 to FQNEAQ. The CDR3 goes from the cysteine to the phenylalanine over 11 residues. Left in the record is the CDR3 DNA by itself, 33 bases read in frame from the first base. Deletion took 2 bases off V and 5 bases off J, with a span of 3 bases between the germline ends. Study-wide conclusions, independent of this receptor: The ex vivo response was dominated by HLA-C-restricted CMV-specific TCR beta clonotypes, which also provided the single most frequent clonotype in two of eight donors. Cumulative frequency of public TCR beta family members discriminated carriers of CMV infection plus the relevant HLA type in this cohort and an independent roughly 320-donor cohort.

This chain joins TRBV7-8 to TRBJ1-1; a confident D gene designation cannot be given. The sample taken for sequencing was PBMCs. The sequence was collected from a human donor in good health (CMV status not recorded). Some clones in this sample may be carry-over from other donors' samples. The DNA reads as follows: TGTGCCAGCAGCTTAAGTACTGAAGCTTTCTTT. Its amino acids are CASSLSTEAFF.